What follows are 8 T cell receptor beta chains derived from one specimen sequenced in a study of T cells in Graves' hyperthyroidism and ophthalmopathy. RNA transcripts provided the source from which TCR beta CDR3 regions were amplified. RT-PCR in the first round (using the HTBI primer set) targeted the TCR CDR3. Each CDR3 protein gets one entry after TCRdb re-called the multiplex PCR reads with MiXCR. The repertoire holds fewer than 650,000 distinct CDR3 sequences, over 45% seen once, with 44% in the top ten. The sample was peripheral blood or thyroid tissue (not recorded which). The source is an adult woman with Graves' disease, either hyperthyroidism or ophthalmopathy (not recorded which).

This chain joins TRBV11-2 and TRBJ2-7, with a tentative D call TRBD2 (6 bases). V lost 3 bases, J lost 4 bases, and 13 bases lay in between. The CDR3 is made up of 14 amino acids. The germline V gene encodes CDR1 SGHAT and CDR2 FQNNGV. CDR3 sequence reads: CASSFPGLQYEQYF. CDR3 coding DNA: TGTGCCAGCAGCTTTCCGGGACTTCAATACGAGCAGTACTTC. Full variable domain (outside the CDR3, taken from reference TRBV11-2 and TRBJ2-7): EAGVAQSPRYKIIEKRQSVAFWCNPISGHATLYWYQQILGQGPKLLIQFQNNGVVDDSQLPKDRFSAERLKGVDSTLKIQPAKLEDSAVYLCASSFPGLQYEQYFGPGTRLTVT.

In its sample, this clonotype was seen many times. This chain links TRBV12-3 or TRBV12-4 with TRBJ2-5; weak D call: TRBD2 (5 bases). Trimming left V 4 bases short and J 5 bases short, with 8 bases between. The CDR3 totals 12 residues. Here the CDR3 reads CASSSGFETQYF. CDR3 bases: TGTGCCAGCAGTTCGGGGTTCGAGACCCAGTACTTC.

The table lists this clonotype with a few counts. The chain recombines TRBV5-1 with TRBJ2-7, with 7 nucleotides matching TRBD1. Looked up from germline, CDR1 is SGHRS and CDR2 is YFSETQ. The CDR3 is 14 residues long. Trimming cost V 0 bases and J 3 bases; bases outside gene matches: 3. The CDR3 region is CASSLEGGFYEQYF. The CDR3 region has the DNA TGCGCCAGCAGCTTGGAAGGGGGCTTCTACGAGCAGTACTTC.

The CDR3 coding sequence is TGCAGCGTTGAATGGGGGGCCACCTACGAGCAGTACTTC. Encoded protein: CSVEWGATYEQYF. The chain recombines TRBV29-1 with TRBJ2-7; D tentatively fits TRBD1 or TRBD2 (6 bases each). V was cut by 2 bases and J by 2 bases, with 10 bases left in between. Per germline, CDR1 SQVTM and CDR2 ANQGSEA. This CDR3 region has 13 residues.

This clonotype was seen many times. This chain connects TRBV20-1 to TRBJ1-1; possible D gene TRBD1, 6 bases. Germline V lookup: CDR1 DFQATT, CDR2 SNEGSKA (reference sequence). CDR3 length: 16 amino acids. CDR3 DNA sequence: TGCAGGGCTCCCCCACAGGGTGTCATGATGAACACTGAAGCTTTCTTT. Translating gives CRAPPQGVMMNTEAFF.

The V and J genes are TRBV20-1 and TRBJ1-2; D unresolved. V dropped 2 bases and J dropped 3 bases, with 19 bases sitting between them. Germline CDR1 is DFQATT and CDR2 is SNEGSKA (reference sequence). This CDR3 contains 16 residues. The CDR3 DNA sequence: TGCAGTGCTAGAAGACTAGCGGGCAGGTTATACTATGGCTACACCTTC. Protein: CSARRLAGRLYYGYTF.

The rearrangement links TRBV10-3 to TRBJ2-7; D perhaps matches TRBD1 (6 bases). This CDR3 region has 13 residues. Germline V gives CDR1 ENHRY, CDR2 SYGVKD. With 0 bases removed from V and 6 bases from J, the gap between germline ends came to 9 bases. CDR3 in DNA: TGTGCCATCAGTGAGTCGAGAGGGGGCGAGCAGTACTTC. Amino acid sequence: CAISESRGGEQYF.

This clonotype was observed a few times. As DNA, the CDR3 is TGCGCCAGCAGCCTTATGACCCTTCGCACTGAAGCTTTCTTT. Translated: CASSLMTLRTEAFF. The chain recombines TRBV4-3 with TRBJ1-1; D unclear. The CDR3 has 14 amino acids. Trimming shortened V by 4 bases and J by 4 bases, and 13 bases separated the two germline ends. Germline CDR1 reads LGHNA; CDR2 reads YSLEER.